The next 21 T cell receptor beta chains were all read from a single sample in a study of beta chain features in type 1 diabetes (dated by TCRdb to about 2018). Library creation used the immunoSEQ multiplex PCR assay. The High Capacity cDNA Reverse Transcription Kit was used to reverse transcribe all of the isolated RNA, meaning that expressed TCRB transcripts were what got sequenced. In its TCRdb copy, this immuneACCESS table keeps in-frame sequences only and misses some clones. Where compared with another copy, unresolved V genes explain less than half of these, and the others have no known cause. The sample yields around 240,000 clones; 9% to 10% were counted once. The ten largest clones represent about 0.037% of the sample. Input material: naive CD4+ T cells from blood. This specimen's cell subset or site label, interpreted: true naive CD4+ T cells. The receptors originated from a woman under 30 in good health.

This clone was observed a handful of times. The V call is TRBV6-6, the J call TRBJ2-3; D not resolved. V dropped 0 bases and J dropped 5 bases, with 12 bases sitting between them. The CDR3 has 15 residues. Germline assignment: CDR1 MNHNY and CDR2 SVGAGI (reference sequence). DNA for the CDR3: TGTGCCAGCAGTTACTCAAATCCTTCACAAGATACGCAGTATTTT. This codes for CASSYSNPSQDTQYF.

The CDR3 coding sequence is TGTGCCTGGAGGGGACAGGGCTCTGGAAACACCATATATTTT. Translated, it gives CAWRGQGSGNTIYF. The chain links TRBV30 to TRBJ1-3, with TRBD1 matching 9 bases. Germline assignment: CDR1 GTSNPN and CDR2 SVGIG (reference sequence). The CDR3 is 14 amino acids. V shed 3 bases and J 0 bases; nucleotides not matched to a gene: 0.

The chain is built from TRBV4-1 and TRBJ2-7; 15 bases match TRBD2. This CDR3 has 19 residues. Trimming cost V 2 bases and J 1 base; bases outside gene matches: 9. Germline CDR1 reads MGHRA; CDR2 reads YSYEKL. The chain's CDR3 is CASSQLAGTSGGTSYEQYF. DNA for the CDR3: TGCGCCAGCAGCCAACTCGCCGGGACTAGCGGGGGGACGTCCTACGAGCAGTACTTC.

The chain combines TRBV2 with TRBJ2-4; weak D call: TRBD2 (5 bases). The CDR3 contains 11 residues. In germline, CDR1 is SNHLY, CDR2 FYNNEI. V lost 6 bases and J lost 9, with 9 bases in between. DNA of the CDR3: TGTGCCAGCAGGGACCGGGGCATTCAGTACTTC. Protein: CASRDRGIQYF. The complete variable domain, with remaining parts taken from reference TRBV2 and TRBJ2-4, reads EPEVTQTPSHQVTQMGQEVILRCVPISNHLYFYWYRQILGQKVEFLVSFYNNEISEKSEIFDDQFSVERPDGSNFTLKIRSTKLEDSAMYFCASRDRGIQYFGAGTRLSVL.

This clone was counted a few times. J is TRBJ2-5 and V is TRBV5-1; D possibly corresponds to TRBD1 (7 bases). The V end was cut by 0 bases, the J end by 5 bases, with 14 bases between. Germline-derived CDR1 and CDR2 are SGHRS and YFSETQ. The CDR3 sequence is 15 residues long. In DNA, the CDR3 is TGCGCCAGCAGCTTGGACAGGGGAGGACGGGAGACCCAGTACTTC. Its translation is CASSLDRGGRETQYF.

This clone was seen a handful of times. The chain couples TRBV6-5 to TRBJ2-7; D perhaps matches TRBD1 (5 bases). CDR3 size: 12 residues. V shed 7 bases and J shed 6 bases, with 13 bases lying between them. From germline, CDR1 is MNHEY and CDR2 SVGAGI. CDR3 residues: CASNRLGLEQYF. The CDR3 nucleotides read TGTGCCAGCAACCGTTTGGGGCTCGAGCAGTACTTC.

The chain employs TRBV19 and TRBJ2-3, with a possible D match to TRBD2 (5 bases). CDR1 and CDR2 from the germline V gene are LNHDA and SQIVND (reference sequence). The CDR3 covers 15 residues. The V and J ends lost 6 bases and 4 bases respectively, with 17 bases between them. CDR3 sequence (DNA): TGTGCCAGTAGAATTGGCGCTAGCCTCCCAGATACGCAGTATTTT. Amino acids: CASRIGASLPDTQYF.

The chain is built from TRBV7-9 and TRBJ2-1, with TRBD1 matching over 11 bases. The germline gives CDR1 SEHNR, CDR2 FQNEAQ (reference sequence). There are 15 residues in the CDR3. Trimming cost V 0 bases and J 8 bases; bases outside gene matches: 3. The CDR3 sequence: CASSLAGQGVDEQFF. CDR3 DNA sequence: TGTGCCAGCAGCTTAGCGGGACAGGGGGTGGATGAGCAGTTCTTC.

This clone was observed a few times. The rearrangement uses TRBV6-5 and TRBJ2-5, with D perhaps TRBD1 (5 bases). TRBJ2-7 explains the end of the DNA better; the J call may be wrong. Germline loops: CDR1 MNHEY, CDR2 SVGAGI. The CDR3 runs 15 residues. For the CDR3, the DNA is TGTGCCAGCAGTTACGGGGCAGTACTTCGATCCGAGCAGTACTTC. It is translated as CASSYGAVLRSEQYF.

V gene TRBV15 combines with J gene TRBJ2-1; tentative D call: TRBD2 (7 bases). The CDR3 is 18 residues long. Per the germline V gene, CDR1 is LNHNV and CDR2 is YYDKDF (reference sequence). Trimming cost V 1 base and J 4 bases, with 20 bases left between them. CDR3 nucleotide sequence: TGTGCCACCAGCAGAGCCCCGGGTGAGGGGGGGGTTTACAATGAGCAGTTCTTC. It encodes CATSRAPGEGGVYNEQFF.

This sequence joins TRBV7-8 and TRBJ1-3, with D possibly TRBD1 on 5 matching bases. The CDR3 has 17 amino acids. V was trimmed by 1 base and J by 0 bases, leaving 13 bases between them. Germline CDR1 and CDR2: SGHVS and FQNEAQ. The CDR3 reads CASSLGRGWASGNTIYF. The CDR3 nucleotides read TGTGCCAGCAGCTTAGGACGGGGGTGGGCCTCTGGAAACACCATATATTTT.

The chain is built from TRBV7-8 and TRBJ2-3, with TRBD1 matching over 9 bases. The CDR3 runs to 15 residues. With V trimmed by 4 bases and J by 4 bases, 6 bases remained unmatched. Germline V gene sequence: CDR1 SGHVS, CDR2 FQNEAQ. The CDR3 here is CASSSWDRVSDTQYF. CDR3 nucleotide sequence: TGTGCCAGCAGCTCTTGGGACAGGGTGTCAGATACGCAGTATTTT.

Many counts were recorded for this clone. The J gene is TRBJ2-7, the V gene TRBV23-1; a weak D match, TRBD2 (5 bases). TRBV23-1 is noted as an ORF with a role that remains uncertain. Deletions cut 0 bases from V and 3 bases from J, with 12 bases between. This CDR3 is built from 15 residues. The CDR3 DNA follows: TGCGCCAGCAGTCAATCGAGGTGTCGGGGCTACGAGCAGTACTTC. Its protein is CASSQSRCRGYEQYF.

This CDR3 reads CASSLRPGSYEQYF. As DNA, the CDR3 is TGCGCCAGCAGCTTGAGGCCAGGGTCCTACGAGCAGTACTTC. The chain has TRBV5-1 and TRBJ2-7; TRBD1 might be the D (5 bases). This CDR3 is built from 14 residues. V lost 1 base to trimming and J lost 1 base, with 9 bases between them. Germline V CDR1 and CDR2: SGHRS, YFSETQ.

A few counts support this clone. The chain has TRBV9 and TRBJ2-7; a weak D match, TRBD2 (6 bases). This CDR3 region has 15 residues. Trimming cost V 5 bases and J 7 bases, with 22 bases left between them. Germline V gene data show CDR1 as SGDLS and CDR2 as YYNGEE. The CDR3 nucleotides are TGTGCCAGCAGTGGAGTATCGGGAGCAAGGGGAGAGCAGTACTTC. As protein: CASSGVSGARGEQYF.

This clone was counted between two and nine times. The V gene is TRBV4-2, the J gene TRBJ2-1; TRBD2 matches 11 bases. The trim removed 6 bases at V and 9 bases at J, leaving 13 bases unmatched. Germline V lookup: CDR1 LGHNA, CDR2 YNFKEQ. The CDR3 spans 16 residues. The CDR3 loop is CASSRNSGGAQGEQFF. The CDR3 region has the DNA TGTGCCAGCAGTCGAAATAGCGGGGGGGCCCAAGGTGAGCAGTTCTTC.

The chain carries TRBV30 and TRBJ2-5; 9 nucleotides align to TRBD2. Germline assignment: CDR1 GTSNPN and CDR2 SVGIG (reference sequence). J was trimmed by 4 bases and V by 5 bases; bases with no gene match: 5. CDR3 size: 13 residues. In DNA form, the CDR3 reads TGTGCCTGGGTGACTAGCGGAGGAGAGACCCAGTACTTC. This encodes CAWVTSGGETQYF.

V gene TRBV5-1 combines with J gene TRBJ1-2; 7 bases align to TRBD1. The CDR3 consists of 11 residues. Trimming at V came to 8 bases and at J to 3 bases, leaving 1 base not matched to a gene. Germline lookup yields CDR1 SGHRS and CDR2 YFSETQ. CDR3 sequence reads: CASQGDYGYTF. DNA for the CDR3: TGCGCCAGTCAGGGGGACTATGGCTACACCTTC.

The sample holds a few counts of this clone. This chain connects TRBV5-1 to TRBJ2-1; 11 bases map to TRBD2. The V segment lost 0 bases and the J segment 6 bases; nucleotides outside the gene matches: 5. Germline V gene lookup returns CDR1 SGHRS and CDR2 YFSETQ. This CDR3 has 16 residues. The CDR3 is CASSLGLAGGFNEQFF. The DNA of the CDR3 is TGCGCCAGCAGCTTGGGGCTAGCGGGAGGCTTCAATGAGCAGTTCTTC.

With respect to this clone: Relative to the germline gene, one junction end is altered; a read error may explain this. The rearrangement uses TRBV4-1 and TRBJ1-1; TRBD1 agrees at 7 bases. The CDR3 contains 16 residues. Germline CDR1 MGHRA, CDR2 YSYEKL. Here the CDR3 DNA reads TGTGCCAGCAGCCAAGGCGAGACAGGGCGCGGCACTGAAGCTTTCTTT. Its protein is CASSQGETGRGTEAFF.

This clone occurred a few times. The gene calls are TRBV19 and TRBJ2-7, with 13 bases matching TRBD2. The CDR3 is made up of 17 amino acids. Germline-derived CDR1 and CDR2 are LNHDA and SQIVND (reference sequence). The V and J ends lost 3 bases and 7 bases, in that order; junction bases with no gene match: 12. The CDR3 sequence: CASSMIRTSGSVGEQYF. The CDR3, as DNA: TGTGCCAGTAGTATGATTCGGACTAGCGGGAGTGTGGGGGAGCAGTACTTC.